This T cell receptor beta chain was sequenced for a study of PD-1 blockade in classical Hodgkin lymphoma. The study's findings and limits: In CD4+ cells, TCR diversity went up significantly by C4D1, but in CD8+ cells it did not. Although disease activity or prior therapy may be involved, causes of the repertoire differences remain undefined.

Trimming took 4 bases from V and 4 from J; bases not matched to a gene: 6. Germline lookup yields CDR1 SEHNR and CDR2 FQNEAQ (reference sequence). The CDR3 loop spans 15 amino acids. Every single patient, without exception, relapsed after autologous stem cell transplantation, and brentuximab vedotin exposure varied. Method: immunoSEQ multiplex PCR; TCRdb's copy keeps in-frame clones and lacks some. Of 90,000 to 100,000 clones in the sample, approximately 92% were seen once. On this clone itself: Its antigen is unknown.

The source was peripheral blood mononuclear cells (PBMCs), collected before the second cycle of nivolumab. The V call is TRBV7-9, the J call TRBJ2-1; 8 bases are shared with TRBD2. The source is a human donor with classical Hodgkin lymphoma. CDR3 in amino acids: CASSSTSGTYNEQFF. The CDR3 bases are TGTGCCAGCAGCTCAACTAGCGGCACTTACAATGAGCAGTTCTTC. Complete variable domain (other parts from reference TRBV7-9 and TRBJ2-1): DTGVSQNPRHKITKRGQNVTFRCDPISEHNRLYWYRQTLGQGPEFLTYFQNEAQLEKSRLLSDRFSAERPKGSFSTLEIQRTEQGDSAMYLCASSSTSGTYNEQFFGPGTRLTVL.